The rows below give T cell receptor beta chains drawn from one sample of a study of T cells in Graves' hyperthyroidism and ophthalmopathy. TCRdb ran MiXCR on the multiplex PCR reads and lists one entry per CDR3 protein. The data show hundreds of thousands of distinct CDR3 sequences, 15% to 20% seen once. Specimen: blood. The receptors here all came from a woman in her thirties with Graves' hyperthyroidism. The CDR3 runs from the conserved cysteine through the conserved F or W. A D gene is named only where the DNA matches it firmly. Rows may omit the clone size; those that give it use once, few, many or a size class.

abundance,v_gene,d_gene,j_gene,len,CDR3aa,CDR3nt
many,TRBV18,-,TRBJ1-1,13,CASQNVVNTEAFF,TGTGCCTCCCAAAACGTTGTCAACACTGAAGCTTTCTTT
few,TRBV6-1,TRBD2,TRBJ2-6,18,CASRPPPGGVRGANVLTF,TGTGCCAGCAGGCCCCCACCCGGGGGGGTGCGTGGGGCCAACGTCCTGACTTTC
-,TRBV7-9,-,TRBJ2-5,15,CASSLQGGPQETQYF,TGTGCCAGCAGCTTACAAGGGGGGCCCCAAGAGACCCAGTACTTC
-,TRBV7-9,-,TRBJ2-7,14,CASSFLEPAGEQYF,TGTGCCAGCAGCTTCCTGGAGCCCGCGGGGGAGCAGTACTTC
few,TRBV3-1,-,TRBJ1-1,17,CASSQDFSEGPNTEAFF,TGTGCCAGCAGCCAAGATTTTTCTGAGGGGCCGAACACTGAAGCTTTCTTT
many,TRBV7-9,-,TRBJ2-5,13,CASSPRSRDTQYF,TGTGCCAGCAGCCCTCGAAGCCGGGACACCCAGTACTTC
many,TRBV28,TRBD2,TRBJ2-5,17,CASSQLTSGRQEETQYF,TGTGCCAGCAGCCAACTAACTAGCGGGCGGCAGGAAGAGACCCAGTACTTC
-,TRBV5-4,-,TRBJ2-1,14,CASSLTLRNNEQFF,TGTGCCAGCAGCTTGACTTTAAGAAACAATGAGCAGTTCTTC
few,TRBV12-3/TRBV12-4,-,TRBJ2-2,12,CASTQETGELFF,TGTGCCAGCACCCAGGAGACCGGGGAGCTGTTTTTT
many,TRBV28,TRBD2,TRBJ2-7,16,CASSLYPGGGLDEQYF,TGTGCCAGCAGTTTATACCCGGGAGGAGGTCTAGACGAGCAGTACTTC
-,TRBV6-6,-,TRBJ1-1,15,CASSYSEGLGTEAFF,TGTGCCAGCAGTTACTCAGAGGGGCTAGGGACTGAAGCTTTCTTT
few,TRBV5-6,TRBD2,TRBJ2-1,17,CASSLWASGRAVDEQFF,TGTGCCAGCAGCTTGTGGGCTAGCGGGAGGGCCGTGGATGAGCAGTTCTTC
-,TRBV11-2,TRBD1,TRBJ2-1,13,CASIADRDNEQFF,TGTGCCAGCATCGCGGACAGGGACAATGAGCAGTTCTTC
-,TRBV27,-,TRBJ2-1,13,CASSFSSEPEQFF,TGTGCCAGCAGTTTCTCGAGCGAGCCTGAGCAGTTCTTC
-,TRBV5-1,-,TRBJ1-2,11,CASSFQGGYTF,TGCGCCAGCAGCTTCCAGGGGGGCTACACCTTC
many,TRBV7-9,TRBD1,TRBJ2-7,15,CASSLPWDSYYEQYF,TGTGCCAGCAGCTTGCCTTGGGACAGTTACTACGAGCAGTACTTC
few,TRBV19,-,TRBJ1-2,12,CASSIQSYGYTF,TGTGCCAGTAGTATACAGTCCTATGGCTACACCTTC
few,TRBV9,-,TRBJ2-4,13,CASSVGDTDIQYF,TGTGCCAGCAGCGTAGGGGACACGGACATTCAGTACTTC
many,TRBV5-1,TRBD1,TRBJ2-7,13,CASSRSGTEEQYF,TGCGCCAGCAGCCGCTCTGGGACAGAGGAGCAGTACTTC
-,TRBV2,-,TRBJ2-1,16,CASSYSSRGDYNEQFF,TGTGCCAGCAGTTACTCGAGCAGGGGTGATTACAATGAGCAGTTCTTC
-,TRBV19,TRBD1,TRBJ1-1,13,CASDTGARSRAFF,TGTGCCAGCGACACAGGGGCTCGGAGTAGAGCTTTCTTT
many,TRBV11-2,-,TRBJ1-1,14,CASSQILPNTEAFF,TGTGCCAGCAGCCAAATTCTACCTAACACTGAAGCTTTCTTT